This TCR beta chain is drawn from a study of cytomegalovirus exposure and HLA in healthy donors. V lost 1 base to trimming and J lost 1 base, with 11 bases between them. The length of the CDR3 is 15 residues. The germline V gene encodes CDR1 SGHRS and CDR2 YFSETQ. Primers for the PCR totalled 60 Vbeta and 13 Jbeta. Produced via immunoSEQ multiplex PCR; TCRdb's table is partial and in-frame only. The repertoire consists of 150,000 to 200,000 clones, with around four fifths occurring once and the leading ten covering roughly 1.2%. V usage is TRBV5-1 and J usage is TRBJ1-1; tentative D call: TRBD1 (5 bases). The sequencing input was PBMCs. This receptor was identified in a woman aged 45-65 years in good health and CMV-seronegative. CDR3 sequence (DNA): TGCGCCAGCAGCTTGTTGGGGGGAAGGAACACTGAAGCTTTCTTT. It translates to CASSLLGGRNTEAFF.